These 9 T cell receptor beta chains were sequenced from one sample in a study of blood T cell repertoires in COVID-19. Some clones are missing from TCRdb's copy, which holds only in-frame ones; the method was immunoSEQ multiplex PCR. The sample includes 300,000 to 350,000 clones, 88% of them seen just once. Material for sequencing was PBMCs or T cells enriched from blood (not recorded which). Source of these receptors: a man younger than 40 who had recovered from COVID-19.

This sequence joins TRBV5-1 and TRBJ2-3; 11 bases map to TRBD2. The V and J ends lost 3 bases and 4 bases, in that order; junction bases with no gene match: 1. This CDR3 is 14 amino acids long. Per the germline V gene, CDR1 is SGHRS and CDR2 is YFSETQ. As DNA, the CDR3 is TGCGCCAGCAGCTATAGCGGGGGGGCAGATACGCAGTATTTT. Translation gives CASSYSGGADTQYF.

In regard to this clone: The junction departs from germline at one end; a sequencing error may be responsible. This chain links TRBV5-1 with TRBJ2-5; TRBD1 aligns across 7 bases. The CDR3 is 15 amino acids. Germline CDR1 is SGHRS and CDR2 is YFSETQ. This CDR3 is CASSLDLTGDETQYF. CDR3 coding DNA: TGCGCCAGCAGTTTGGACCTTACAGGGGACGAGACCCAGTACTTC.

This chain uses TRBV2 with TRBJ1-5; D is possibly TRBD1 (5 bases). V was clipped by 1 base and J by 4 bases, with 8 bases between them. Germline V lookup: CDR1 SNHLY, CDR2 FYNNEI. The CDR3 runs 14 residues. Written as DNA, the CDR3 is TGTGCCAGCAGTGAAGGGGGACTTAATCAGCCCCAGCATTTT. Translating it yields CASSEGGLNQPQHF.

As regards this clone: Other DNA variants within this sample encode the same CDR3. The rearrangement uses TRBV6-5 and TRBJ2-3; 8 bases are a match to TRBD2. The length of the CDR3 is 13 residues. V shed 11 bases, J shed 1 base, and the junction held 5 bases outside the gene matches. Germline V gene sequence: CDR1 MNHEY, CDR2 SVGAGI. CDR3 coding DNA: TGTGCCTCCAGGCGGGGGGGCACAGATACGCAGTATTTT. This codes for CASRRGGTDTQYF.

The chain couples TRBV28 to TRBJ1-1; perhaps TRBD1 as D (5 bases). The length of the CDR3 is 14 residues. CDR1 and CDR2 (germline): MDHEN, SYDVKM. Trimming took 4 bases from V and 1 from J, leaving 10 bases between them. CDR3 region: CASSSRGRNTEAFF. In DNA, the CDR3 is TGTGCCAGCAGTTCTAGGGGCAGGAACACTGAAGCTTTCTTT.

The chain couples TRBV12-3 or TRBV12-4 to TRBJ2-7, with 8 bases lining up with TRBD1. The junction had 2 bases not matched to a gene; V was cut back by 6 bases and J by 1 base. This CDR3 has 13 amino acids. CDR3 in amino acids: CASSRTGSYEQYF. CDR3 sequence (DNA): TGTGCCAGCAGCAGGACAGGGTCCTACGAGCAGTACTTC.

This rearrangement joins TRBV2 to TRBJ1-1, with D perhaps TRBD1 (5 bases). There are 13 residues in the CDR3. Per germline, CDR1 SNHLY and CDR2 FYNNEI. V lost 4 bases and J 3 bases, leaving 9 bases between the germline ends. CDR3 in DNA: TGTGCCAGCAGTGGACAGCCGTACACTGAAGCTTTCTTT. Amino acid sequence: CASSGQPYTEAFF.

This clone was seen more than once but under ten times. Different DNA sequences within this sample yield the same CDR3. The chain uses TRBV10-3 and TRBJ2-3; D remains ambiguous. V lost 4 bases, J lost 2 bases, and 7 bases lay in between. The CDR3 contains 13 residues. Germline CDR1 reads ENHRY; CDR2 reads SYGVKD. The CDR3 region has the DNA TGTGCCATCAGTGGGCAGGACACAGATACGCAGTATTTT. It yields the protein CAISGQDTDTQYF.

This chain connects TRBV7-8 to TRBJ2-2; 7 positions match TRBD2. This CDR3 has 16 residues. J gave up 7 bases and V 3 bases, and 11 bases lay outside the gene matches. CDR1 and CDR2 from the germline V gene are SGHVS and FQNEAQ. In DNA, the CDR3 is TGTGCCAGCAGCTTTCCTTTAGGGGACTACTTCGGGGAGCTGTTTTTT. Its translation: CASSFPLGDYFGELFF.